This paragraph reports one TCR beta chain. What it binds is unknown. The sample is drawn from a study of cytomegalovirus exposure and HLA in healthy donors. With 0 bases removed from V and 6 bases from J, the gap between germline ends came to 11 bases. This CDR3 region has 13 residues. CDR1 is GTSNPN and CDR2 is SVGIG in the germline V gene (reference sequence). The study ran its PCR with 60 Vbeta and 13 Jbeta primers. Assay used: immunoSEQ multiplex PCR; TCRdb lists only in-frame clones, some missing. This sample has approximately 160,000 clones, with approximately 84% found just once. General study points: The CMV antigen specificity of three CMV-associated chains was confirmed through in vitro analysis. Productive status was seen about 87% or about 30% of the time for most TCR beta V segments in an earlier analysis.

This receptor was identified in a woman in her 40s in good health and CMV-seropositive. The sequenced material came from PBMCs. This chain links TRBV30 with TRBJ1-1; D is undetermined. The CDR3 loop is CAWSVLEFSEAFF. CDR3 sequence (DNA): TGTGCCTGGAGTGTATTGGAGTTTTCTGAAGCTTTCTTT.